The clone carrying this T cell receptor (beta chain) was detected only a few times. Unsorted samples drew genomic DNA from 85 million to 90 million PBMCs. The source of the sample is a study of shared clonotypes between healthy human individuals. The overall study: The donor group consisted of two women and a few men, aged 18 to 49.

Spread over ten immunoSEQ deep assay plates, unsorted PBMC DNA underwent sequencing. Source study methods: There were no quality scores in the junction-only immunoSEQ sequences, so filtering differed. Using immunoSEQ multiplex PCR, the repertoire was profiled, and TCRdb retains in-frame clones only, with some absent. V and J calls and clone size are given by that table; D and trimming were obtained from the DNA. The profile shows more than 450,000 clones, 79% of them singletons. The TCR originated in a woman aged 40 to 55 in good health. Some clones in this sample may be carry-over from other donors' samples. Sequencing input: PBMCs.

The chain's CDR3 is CASSQGPENSPLHF. The CDR3 nucleotides are TGTGCCAGCAGCCAGGGACCCGAAAATTCACCCCTCCACTTT. The J gene is TRBJ1-6, the V gene TRBV4-2; D might be TRBD1 (5 bases). The CDR3 is made up of 14 amino acids. The germline CDR1 and CDR2 sequences are LGHNA and YNFKEQ. Trimming shortened V by 3 bases and J by 7 bases, and 10 bases separated the two germline ends.